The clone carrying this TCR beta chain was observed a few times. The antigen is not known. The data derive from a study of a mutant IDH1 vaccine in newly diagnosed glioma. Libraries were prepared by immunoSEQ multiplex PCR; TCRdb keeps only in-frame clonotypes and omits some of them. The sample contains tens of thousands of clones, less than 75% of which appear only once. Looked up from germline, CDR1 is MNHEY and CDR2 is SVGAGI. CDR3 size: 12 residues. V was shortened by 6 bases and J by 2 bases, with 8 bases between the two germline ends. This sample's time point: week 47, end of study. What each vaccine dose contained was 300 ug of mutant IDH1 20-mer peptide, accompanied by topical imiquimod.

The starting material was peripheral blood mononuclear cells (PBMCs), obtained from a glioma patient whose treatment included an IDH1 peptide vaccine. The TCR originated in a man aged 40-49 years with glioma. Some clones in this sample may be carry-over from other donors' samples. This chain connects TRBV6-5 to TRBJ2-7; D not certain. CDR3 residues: CASSSGTYEQYF. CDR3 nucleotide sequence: TGTGCCAGCAGCTCCGGCACCTACGAGCAGTACTTC.